These T cell receptor beta chains were read from a single sample in a study of spatial heterogeneity in lung cancer. TCRdb passed the 5' RACE reads through MiXCR, listing each CDR3 protein once. The table lists approximately 25,000 distinct CDR3 sequences, just under 7% of them singletons. The specimen was PBMCs, collected at surgery. These receptors all stem from a male donor with early-stage non-small cell lung cancer. CDR3s include the opening cysteine and the closing phenylalanine or tryptophan. A D gene is named only where the DNA matches it firmly. Size values are once, few and many counts, or a class for expanded clones, and some rows have none.

D gene | clone size | J gene | V gene | CDR3 protein | CDR3 DNA
TRBD1 | many | TRBJ2-3 | TRBV7-9 | CASSLWGQGEEGGTDTQYF | TGTGCCAGCAGCCTCTGGGGACAGGGGGAAGAGGGTGGCACAGATACGCAGTATTTT
TRBD1 | many | TRBJ1-2 | TRBV3-1 | CASSQDYRGGGYTF | TGTGCCAGCAGCCAAGATTACAGGGGGGGAGGCTACACCTTC
NA | NA | TRBJ2-7 | TRBV13 | CASSSAGGRTYEQYF | TGTGCCAGCAGCTCCGCCGGGGGCCGCACCTACGAGCAGTACTTC
NA | few | TRBJ1-6 | TRBV12-5 | CASGFSLASGVYNSPLHF | TGTGCTAGTGGTTTTAGTCTGGCTTCGGGCGTCTATAATTCACCCCTCCACTTT
NA | NA | TRBJ1-5 | TRBV3-1 | CASSQVPDSNQPQHF | TGTGCCAGCAGCCAAGTACCCGATAGCAATCAGCCCCAGCATTTT
NA | many | TRBJ2-2 | TRBV5-1 | CASSLAWKDTGELFF | TGCGCCAGCAGCTTGGCCTGGAAAGACACCGGGGAGCTGTTTTTT
NA | many | TRBJ2-3 | TRBV15 | CATSRDRAESDTQYF | TGTGCCACCAGCAGAGATCGGGCGGAGTCCGATACGCAGTATTTT
TRBD2 | many | TRBJ2-1 | TRBV20-1 | CSAGSGRLHNEQFF | TGCAGTGCTGGTAGCGGGAGGTTACACAATGAGCAGTTCTTC
NA | many | TRBJ2-5 | TRBV7-2 | CASSPRVVETQYF | TGTGCCAGCAGCCCCAGAGTGGTAGAGACCCAGTACTTC
NA | many | TRBJ2-2 | TRBV5-5 | CASSPIHGSVTGELFF | TGTGCCAGCAGCCCCATTCACGGGAGTGTCACCGGGGAGCTGTTTTTT
NA | many | TRBJ2-2 | TRBV5-1 | CASTGAHTGELFF | TGCGCCAGCACTGGCGCCCACACCGGGGAGCTGTTTTTT
TRBD1 | NA | TRBJ2-7 | TRBV6-2/TRBV6-3 | CASSAQGYGREQYF | TGTGCCAGCAGTGCACAGGGGTACGGGCGCGAGCAGTACTTC
TRBD2 | few | TRBJ2-3 | TRBV7-3 | CASSNTSGTQYF | TGTGCCAGCAGCAACACTAGCGGTACGCAGTATTTT
NA | many | TRBJ2-5 | TRBV19 | CASSIEGTRKETQYF | TGTGCCAGTAGTATAGAGGGGACACGGAAAGAGACCCAGTACTTC
NA | many | TRBJ2-2 | TRBV19 | CASSIRTHLNTGELFF | TGTGCCAGTAGTATTCGGACCCACCTAAACACCGGGGAGCTGTTTTTT
TRBD1 | few | TRBJ2-7 | TRBV25-1 | CASTGQVSSYEQYF | TGTGCCAGCACCGGACAGGTTAGCTCCTACGAGCAGTACTTC
NA | many | TRBJ1-6 | TRBV14 | CASSQGRDNSPLHF | TGTGCCAGCAGCCAAGGACGGGATAATTCACCCCTCCACTTT
NA | many | TRBJ1-2 | TRBV24-1 | CATSEGANYGYTF | TGTGCCACCAGTGAGGGAGCTAACTATGGCTACACCTTC
TRBD1 | NA | TRBJ1-2 | TRBV27 | CASSSHGQGAYGYTF | TGTGCCAGCAGTTCCCACGGACAGGGGGCTTATGGCTACACCTTC
NA | NA | TRBJ2-7 | TRBV5-1 | CASSLVNDGSYEQYF | TGCGCCAGCAGCTTGGTAAACGACGGCTCCTACGAGCAGTACTTC
NA | few | TRBJ2-1 | TRBV5-1 | CASSLGERGDNEQFF | TGCGCCAGCAGCTTGGGGGAGAGAGGGGACAATGAGCAGTTCTTC
TRBD2 | many | TRBJ2-1 | TRBV20-1 | CSAQRTSGNNEQFF | TGCAGTGCCCAAAGGACTAGCGGAAACAATGAGCAGTTCTTC
NA | few | TRBJ1-6 | TRBV19 | CASSSGRDNSPLHF | TGTGCCAGTAGTTCCGGACGGGATAATTCACCCCTCCACTTT
NA | few | TRBJ1-4 | TRBV27 | CASRRGAEKLFF | TGTGCCAGCAGAAGGGGCGCTGAAAAACTGTTTTTT
NA | many | TRBJ2-1 | TRBV7-2 | CASSSLDGDEQFF | TGTGCCAGCAGCTCTTTGGACGGAGATGAGCAGTTCTTC
NA | many | TRBJ2-2 | TRBV15 | CATSRLLGSNTGELFF | TGTGCCACCAGCAGACTCCTGGGGTCGAACACCGGGGAGCTGTTTTTT
NA | many | TRBJ2-3 | TRBV9 | CASSVVATLTDTQYF | TGTGCCAGCAGCGTAGTGGCTACACTCACAGATACGCAGTATTTT
NA | few | TRBJ2-7 | TRBV2 | CASTILVSYEQYF | TGTGCCAGCACTATCTTGGTCTCCTACGAGCAGTACTTC
NA | many | TRBJ2-2 | TRBV5-1 | CASSLDGHTGELFF | TGCGCCAGCAGCTTGGATGGACACACCGGGGAGCTGTTTTTT
NA | NA | TRBJ2-1 | TRBV5-1 | CASSRLQGGAEQFF | TGCGCCAGCAGCCGGCTACAAGGGGGGGCTGAGCAGTTCTTC
TRBD1 | many | TRBJ2-1 | TRBV19 | CASTLGQGYNEQFF | TGTGCCAGTACCCTCGGACAGGGCTACAATGAGCAGTTCTTC
NA | few | TRBJ1-5 | TRBV9 | CASSNWDTLDQPQHF | TGTGCCAGCAGCAATTGGGACACACTGGATCAGCCCCAGCATTTT
NA | many | TRBJ2-1 | TRBV12-3/TRBV12-4 | CASSPKGEQFF | TGTGCCAGCAGCCCCAAGGGCGAGCAGTTCTTC
NA | many | TRBJ1-1 | TRBV10-3 | CAISSVERNTEAFF | TGTGCCATCAGCTCTGTGGAGAGAAACACTGAAGCTTTCTTT
NA | medium-sized | TRBJ2-5 | TRBV6-2/TRBV6-3 | CASSPGEETQYF | TGTGCCAGCAGCCCAGGGGAAGAGACCCAGTACTTC
NA | many | TRBJ2-7 | TRBV18 | CASSPLDSYEQYF | TGTGCCAGCTCACCTCTGGACAGTTACGAGCAGTACTTC
NA | many | TRBJ1-1 | TRBV18 | CASSPEKRSNTEAFF | TGTGCCAGCTCACCGGAGAAGAGGTCAAACACTGAAGCTTTCTTT
NA | few | TRBJ1-2 | TRBV6-8 | CASSDSKFFYGYTF | TGTGCCAGCAGCGACAGCAAGTTCTTCTATGGCTACACCTTC
NA | many | TRBJ2-3 | TRBV9 | CASSVASSGTQYF | TGTGCCAGCAGCGTAGCAAGTAGCGGTACGCAGTATTTT
NA | few | TRBJ2-1 | TRBV7-9 | CASSSRAAAEQFF | TGTGCCAGCAGCTCACGGGCGGCCGCTGAGCAGTTCTTC
NA | many | TRBJ2-1 | TRBV9 | CASSVDGRSYNEQFF | TGTGCCAGCAGCGTAGACGGGAGATCCTACAATGAGCAGTTCTTC
NA | many | TRBJ2-7 | TRBV20-1 | CSARRHTYEQYF | TGCAGTGCTAGAAGACACACCTACGAGCAGTACTTC
TRBD1 | NA | TRBJ2-7 | TRBV10-1 | CASSEARTGASYEQYF | TGCGCCAGCAGTGAGGCAAGGACAGGGGCCTCTTACGAGCAGTACTTC
TRBD2 | NA | TRBJ2-3 | TRBV6-1 | CASVGVGLAGGPGTQYF | TGTGCCAGCGTTGGCGTTGGACTAGCGGGAGGGCCCGGTACGCAGTATTTT
NA | many | TRBJ1-6 | TRBV27 | CASSSAGVHNSPLHF | TGTGCCAGCAGCTCAGCGGGGGTGCATAATTCACCCCTCCACTTT
TRBD1 | few | TRBJ2-1 | TRBV7-9 | CASSLVGQGRHNEQFF | TGTGCCAGCAGCTTAGTAGGACAGGGAAGACACAATGAGCAGTTCTTC
TRBD1 | many | TRBJ1-1 | TRBV20-1 | CSARESRDRGLEAFF | TGCAGTGCTAGAGAGTCCCGGGACAGGGGACTTGAAGCTTTCTTT
NA | NA | TRBJ1-5 | TRBV12-3/TRBV12-4 | CASSSDRARMTPQHF | TGTGCCAGCAGTTCAGACCGGGCCCGCATGACGCCCCAGCATTTT
TRBD1 | many | TRBJ1-6 | TRBV9 | CASSVDPGQSPLHF | TGTGCCAGCAGCGTAGACCCGGGACAGTCGCCCCTCCACTTT